This TCR beta chain was documented in a study of beta chain features in type 1 diabetes. This clone appeared a few times. Germline V gene lookup returns CDR1 PRHDT and CDR2 FYEKMQ (reference sequence). The V segment lost 2 bases and the J segment 4 bases; nucleotides outside the gene matches: 5. The CDR3 has 15 residues. The isolated RNA, all of it, was reverse transcribed, so expressed TCRB transcripts were what got sequenced. Measured with immunoSEQ multiplex PCR; TCRdb has only the in-frame clones, and not every one. The data contain around 500,000 clones, about 10% of them singletons. Sequencing was performed on naive CD4+ T cells from blood. The chain uses TRBV13 and TRBJ2-3; 8 bases agree with TRBD1. The sequence came from a woman under 30 in good health. The CDR3 sequence: CASSLTGQAPDTQYF. The CDR3 DNA reads as TGTGCCAGCAGCTTAACGGGACAGGCGCCAGATACGCAGTATTTT. Variable domain in full (rest from reference TRBV13 and TRBJ2-3): AAGVIQSPRHLIKEKRETATLKCYPIPRHDTVYWYQQGPGQDPQFLISFYEKMQSDKGSIPDRFSAQQFSDYHSELNMSSLELGDSALYFCASSLTGQAPDTQYFGPGTRLTVL.